This T cell receptor beta chain comes out of a study of blood T cell repertoires in COVID-19. Study context: From the United States, Italy and Spain came samples of acute and convalescent COVID-19. T cells, B-cell-depleted T cells, or PBMCs supplied cDNA or gDNA.

Study processing details: Scientists estimated how many nucleated cells there were by amplifying reference gene primers. Assay used: immunoSEQ multiplex PCR; TCRdb lists only in-frame clones, some missing. D and trimming were read from the DNA, whereas the V and J calls and clone size are those reported in that table. Of roughly 70,000 clones in the sample, about four fifths are singletons; the top ten hold about 15%. The CDR3 consists of 16 residues. CDR1 KGHSH and CDR2 LQKENI come from the germline V gene. Deletions cut 3 bases from V and 7 bases from J, with 16 bases between. The clonotype was recovered from a man aged 60-69 years with COVID-19, enrolled during active disease. The gene calls are TRBV18 and TRBJ1-6, with D hard to call. The sequenced sample consisted of peripheral blood. CDR3 DNA sequence: TGTGCCAGCTCACCTGTTGTGAGATCCTCAAATTCACCCCTCCACTTT. Amino acids: CASSPVVRSSNSPLHF.